This TCR beta chain stems from a study of T cells in Graves' hyperthyroidism and ophthalmopathy. The ends were cut back, 7 bases at V and 4 bases at J, with 16 bases in the middle. Germline V gives CDR1 MDHEN, CDR2 SYDVKM. The CDR3 runs to 15 residues. From RNA transcripts, TCR beta CDR3 regions were amplified. A first-round RT-PCR of the TCR CDR3 used the HTBI primer set. TCRdb fed the multiplex PCR reads into MiXCR, producing one record per CDR3 protein. The sample lists approximately 400,000 distinct CDR3 sequences, approximately 14% seen once, with 25% to 30% in the top ten. Blood was drawn at first hyperthyroidism diagnosis, before any ophthalmopathy symptoms. PBMCs were derived from roughly 10 ml fresh peripheral blood. At least ten counts were recorded for this clonotype.

This chain connects TRBV28 to TRBJ2-2, with D perhaps matching TRBD1 (6 bases). This receptor was obtained from a woman under 30 with Graves' hyperthyroidism that later progressed to Graves' ophthalmopathy. Sequenced sample: blood. CDR3 sequence reads: CASNLLQGGTGELFF. The CDR3, as DNA: TGTGCCAGCAACCTCCTACAGGGCGGCACCGGGGAGCTGTTTTTT.